A single sample is the source of the 2 T cell receptor beta chains below, sequenced in a study of pediatric ulcerative colitis. The rectum was sampled with one to two pinch biopsies at colonoscopy. Method: immunoSEQ multiplex PCR; TCRdb's copy keeps in-frame clones and lacks some. The repertoire holds tens of thousands of clones, roughly 79% seen once, with about 4% in the top ten. The sequencing sample was made of gut tissue. The receptors originated from a girl aged 5-17 years with moderate ulcerative colitis.

The CDR3 protein is CASSSGQVDQPQHF. In DNA, the CDR3 is TGCGCCAGCAGCTCGGGACAGGTTGATCAGCCCCAGCATTTT. This chain joins TRBV5-1 and TRBJ1-5; 8 nucleotides match TRBD1. CDR3 length: 14 amino acids. Losses at the gene ends were 3 bases for V and 5 bases for J; bases not matched to a gene: 4. Per germline, CDR1 SGHRS and CDR2 YFSETQ.

The rearrangement links TRBV5-1 to TRBJ2-1; a possible D gene is TRBD2 (6 bases). V was pared by 4 bases and J by 12 bases, with 20 bases between. The CDR3 has 14 amino acids. Germline CDR1 and CDR2: SGHRS and YFSETQ. CDR3 amino acids: CASSPEGYVQVQFF. Here the CDR3 DNA reads TGCGCCAGCAGCCCGGAGGGGTATGTACAGGTGCAGTTCTTC.